Each of the 25 T cell receptor beta chains below was sequenced from the same sample in a study of molecular identifiers for immune sequencing clone quantification. MiXCR, run by TCRdb on the PCR reads, gives a single entry per CDR3 protein. The table lists 35,000 or so distinct CDR3 sequences, over 15% of them singletons. The sample consisted of naive CD8+ T cells from blood, with Jurkat cell RNA spiked in. Subset reported: FACS-sorted CD8+CD4-CCR7+CD45RA+ naive T cells. The receptor set was obtained from a human donor in good health. Some libraries in this study had Jurkat cell RNA spiked in.

This clonotype was detected ten times or more. V gene TRBV27 combines with J gene TRBJ1-1; D is possibly TRBD1 (6 bases). Deletions cut 5 bases from V and 4 bases from J, with 14 bases between. Germline assignment: CDR1 MNHEY and CDR2 SMNVEV (reference sequence). This CDR3 has 14 residues. The CDR3 coding sequence is TGTGCCAGCAGTGAACAGGGTTGGGGCACTGAAGCTTTCTTT. Its protein is CASSEQGWGTEAFF.

This clonotype is deemed medium-sized (0.01 to 0.1%). This rearrangement joins TRBV7-9 to TRBJ2-3; D is tentatively TRBD1 or TRBD2 (5 bases each). The germline V gene encodes CDR1 SEHNR and CDR2 FQNEAQ (reference sequence). The CDR3 covers 15 residues. Deletions cut 3 bases from V and 2 bases from J, with 12 bases between. The CDR3 DNA sequence: TGTGCCAGCAGCTTCGAGGGGAGACTCACAGATACGCAGTATTTT. Its translation: CASSFEGRLTDTQYF.

This clonotype ranks as medium-sized. The CDR3 DNA is TGTGCCAGCAGTCCGGGAGCAAACGAGCAGTACTTC. Its translation: CASSPGANEQYF. The chain uses TRBV28 and TRBJ2-7; a weak D match, TRBD2 (6 bases). CDR3 size: 12 residues. V was trimmed by 5 bases and J by 5 bases, leaving 10 bases between them. Germline-derived CDR1 and CDR2 are MDHEN and SYDVKM.

The sample holds many counts of this clonotype. V and J are TRBV20-1 and TRBJ2-7, with D uncertain. This CDR3 is built from 15 residues. V shed 0 bases and J shed 2 bases, with 14 bases lying between them. Germline CDR1 is DFQATT and CDR2 is SNEGSKA (reference sequence). For the CDR3, the DNA is TGCAGTGCTAGAGATAGGGCCCAGGTCACCTACGAGCAGTACTTC. Translated: CSARDRAQVTYEQYF.

This clonotype was observed many times. The chain combines TRBV6-5 with TRBJ2-5; 16 bases are shared with TRBD2. Germline CDR1 is MNHEY and CDR2 is SVGAGI. This CDR3 spans 16 amino acids. V gave up 5 bases and J gave up 4 bases; unmatched junction bases: 4. In nucleotides, the CDR3 is TGTGCCAGCAGTAAGGGGACTAGCGGGGGGGGAGAGACCCAGTACTTC. Its protein product is CASSKGTSGGGETQYF.

This clonotype appeared many times. J is TRBJ1-1 and V is TRBV11-2; 9 bases match TRBD1. Looked up from germline, CDR1 is SGHAT and CDR2 is FQNNGV. The CDR3 runs to 16 residues. The V gene end was trimmed by 0 bases and the J gene end by 5 bases; junction bases not matched to a gene: 7. The CDR3 is CASSLDDRGWQTEAFF. Here the CDR3 DNA reads TGTGCCAGCAGCTTAGACGACAGGGGGTGGCAGACTGAAGCTTTCTTT.

Worth noting for this clonotype: Possible read error: a much larger clone is one base away. The missing conserved phenylalanine or tryptophan at the end of this CDR3 makes a read error likely. V usage is TRBV27 and J usage is TRBJ2-7; D is ambiguous. Trimming cost V 4 bases and J 7 bases, with 8 bases left between them. This CDR3 comprises 11 residues. Germline lookup yields CDR1 MNHEY and CDR2 SMNVEV (reference sequence). The CDR3, as DNA: TGTGCCAGCAGTTCCTCAACAGAGCAGTACCTC. Protein sequence: CASSSSTEQYL.

This clonotype was counted at least ten times. This chain uses TRBV20-1 with TRBJ2-2, with 8 positions matching TRBD1. The CDR3 is 15 amino acids. V trimming: 3 bases; J trimming: 4 bases; junction bases outside the gene matches: 7. In germline, CDR1 is DFQATT, CDR2 SNEGSKA (reference sequence). In DNA form, the CDR3 reads TGCAGTGCTAGTGACAGGGGTGGACCCACCGGGGAGCTGTTTTTT. Residues: CSASDRGGPTGELFF.

Notes on this clonotype: Since no conserved phenylalanine or tryptophan closes the CDR3, a read error is the likely cause. The chain uses TRBV20-1 and TRBJ2-7, with D possibly TRBD2 on 5 matching bases. This CDR3 is built from 16 residues. V lost 1 base and J 0 bases, leaving 16 bases between the germline ends. Germline V gives CDR1 DFQATT, CDR2 SNEGSKA (reference sequence). The CDR3 coding sequence is TGCAGTGCTAGAGGAGTCGAGCGGTCTCCCTCCTACGAGCAGTACCTC. This sequence encodes CSARGVERSPSYEQYL.

Comments on this clonotype: This clone may be a read error of a much larger clone one base away. The chain combines TRBV10-2 with TRBJ2-3; D is possibly TRBD1 (6 bases). CDR3 length: 16 amino acids. Germline CDR1 WSHSY, CDR2 SAAADI. The CDR3 region is CASSDGRGPFTDMQYF. The DNA for the CDR3 is TGCGCCAGCAGTGACGGCAGGGGTCCTTTCACAGATATGCAGTATTTT.

This clonotype was seen many times. The chain couples TRBV4-3 to TRBJ2-3, with a weak D call TRBD2 (5 bases). Trimming removed 4 bases at V and 5 bases at J, with 10 bases between. The length of the CDR3 is 13 residues. CDR1 and CDR2 from the germline V gene are LGHNA and YSLEER. The CDR3 loop reads CASSLSSGDTQYF. The CDR3 DNA is TGCGCCAGCAGCCTCTCGAGCGGAGATACGCAGTATTTT.

This clonotype was detected ten times or more. The CDR3 protein is CASSLSFGRGLSYEQYF. CDR3 DNA: TGTGCCAGCAGCTTAAGCTTCGGCAGGGGACTCTCCTACGAGCAGTACTTC. The chain joins TRBV7-9 to TRBJ2-7, with D possibly called TRBD1 or TRBD2 (6 bases each). Germline V lookup: CDR1 SEHNR, CDR2 FQNEAQ (reference sequence). V was shortened by 2 bases and J by 0 bases, with 17 bases between the two germline ends. The CDR3 covers 17 residues. The whole variable domain, remainder taken from reference TRBV7-9 and TRBJ2-7, is DTGVSQNPRHKITKRGQNVTFRCDPISEHNRLYWYRQTLGQGPEFLTYFQNEAQLEKSRLLSDRFSAERPKGSFSTLEIQRTEQGDSAMYLCASSLSFGRGLSYEQYFGPGTRLTVT.

This clonotype was detected only a few times. A much larger clone differs from this one at a single base, so this may be a read error. The rearrangement uses TRBV10-3 and TRBJ2-3; D unresolved. Trimming pared 7 bases from V and 4 bases from J, leaving 9 bases between. Germline-derived CDR1 and CDR2 are ENHRY and SYGVKD. The CDR3 is made up of 12 amino acids. The CDR3 nucleotides are TGTGCCATCAAGGACGGCGCAGATACGCAGTATTTT. Its protein product is CAIKDGADTQYF.

This clonotype was detected a few times. This chain uses TRBV7-2 with TRBJ1-1, with no clear D. The CDR3 spans 14 residues. V shed 1 base and J shed 1 base, with 7 bases lying between them. The V gene's germline CDR1 is SGHTA and CDR2 FQGNSA. The CDR3, as DNA: TGTGCCAGCAGCTTAGGTCTAGGGAACACTGAAGCTTTCTTT. Protein sequence: CASSLGLGNTEAFF. Full variable domain (outside the CDR3, taken from reference TRBV7-2 and TRBJ1-1): GAGVSQSPSNKVTEKGKDVELRCDPISGHTALYWYRQSLGQGLEFLIYFQGNSAPDKSGLPSDRFSAERTGGSVSTLTIQRTQQEDSAVYLCASSLGLGNTEAFFGQGTRLTVV.

This clonotype has a handful of counts. The rearrangement links TRBV12-3 or TRBV12-4 to TRBJ2-1; TRBD2 matches at 12 bases. The CDR3 has 16 residues. V dropped 4 bases and J dropped 7; count of bases not matched to a gene: 8. This CDR3 reads CASSSSSGRARNEQFF. In nucleotides, the CDR3 is TGTGCCAGCAGTTCCTCTAGCGGGAGGGCCCGGAATGAGCAGTTCTTC.

The rearrangement links TRBV11-1 to TRBJ2-7; D gene uncertain. The CDR3 sequence is 14 residues long. The V gene lost 2 bases and the J gene lost 0 bases, with 8 bases spanning the gap. Germline V lookup: CDR1 SGHAT, CDR2 FQDESV (reference sequence). The CDR3: CASSLPGSSYEQYF. CDR3 coding DNA: TGTGCCAGCAGCTTACCTGGGTCCTCCTACGAGCAGTACTTC.

The J gene is TRBJ2-7, the V gene TRBV4-3; 10 bases fit TRBD1. J was trimmed by 3 bases and V by 0 bases; bases with no gene match: 8. CDR3 size: 17 residues. The germline V gene encodes CDR1 LGHNA and CDR2 YSLEER. CDR3 sequence (DNA): TGCGCCAGCAGCCAAGATCGCGCTGGACAGGGGGTCTACGAGCAGTACTTC. Translation: CASSQDRAGQGVYEQYF.

The sample holds a few counts of this clonotype. The V gene is TRBV12-3 or TRBV12-4, the J gene TRBJ2-5; 7 positions agree with TRBD1. V lost 3 bases to trimming and J lost 1 base; unmatched junction nucleotides: 5. This CDR3 comprises 15 residues. Written as DNA, the CDR3 is TGTGCCAGCAGTTTGGGAACAGGGGCCCAAGAGACCCAGTACTTC. Translating it yields CASSLGTGAQETQYF.

This clonotype appeared many times. V is TRBV19 and J is TRBJ1-2, with a possible D match to TRBD1 (5 bases). The CDR3 loop spans 13 amino acids. The V and J ends lost 8 bases and 8 bases respectively, with 18 bases between them. Germline values: CDR1 LNHDA, CDR2 SQIVND (reference sequence). DNA for the CDR3: TGTGCCAGTGATCCGGGACTCTACCAGGGCTACACCTTC. This sequence encodes CASDPGLYQGYTF.

This clonotype was observed many times. The chain is built from TRBV27 and TRBJ2-7; D may match TRBD1 or TRBD2 (5 bases each). Deletions cut 5 bases from V and 11 bases from J, with 22 bases between. The CDR3 consists of 14 residues. Germline lookup yields CDR1 MNHEY and CDR2 SMNVEV (reference sequence). CDR3 nucleotide sequence: TGTGCCAGCAGTCTACTCTCCCGGGACCCCAGGAAGTACTTC. As protein: CASSLLSRDPRKYF.

Of note for this clonotype: Just one base apart from a much larger clone, this may be a read error. The chain joins TRBV3-1 to TRBJ2-2, with 10 bases aligning to TRBD2. V trimming: 0 bases; J trimming: 5 bases; junction bases outside the gene matches: 9. This CDR3 has 18 residues. Germline lookup yields CDR1 LGHDT and CDR2 YNNKEL (reference sequence). The CDR3 loop reads CASSQDGASGRVTGELFF. The CDR3 DNA reads as TGTGCCAGCAGCCAAGACGGGGCTAGCGGGAGAGTAACCGGGGAGCTGTTTTTT.

This clonotype was seen repeatedly, ten times or more. This sequence joins TRBV7-2 and TRBJ1-4, with TRBD1 as a possible D gene (5 bases). The CDR3 length is 19 residues. The germline V gene encodes CDR1 SGHTA and CDR2 FQGNSA. V gave up 5 bases and J gave up 4 bases, with 26 bases separating them. CDR3 nucleotide sequence: TGTGCCAGCAGCCCTGAGGCGGGTTGGGGATGGGGACTTAATGAAAAACTGTTTTTT. As protein: CASSPEAGWGWGLNEKLFF. Looking up the rest from reference TRBV7-2 and TRBJ1-4 gives the full variable domain: GAGVSQSPSNKVTEKGKDVELRCDPISGHTALYWYRQSLGQGLEFLIYFQGNSAPDKSGLPSDRFSAERTGGSVSTLTIQRTQQEDSAVYLCASSPEAGWGWGLNEKLFFGSGTQLSVL.

With regard to this clonotype: A much larger clone sits a single nucleotide away, making a read error possible. V and J are TRBV20-1 and TRBJ2-7, with D possibly being TRBD2 (6 bases). Germline V gives CDR1 DFQATT, CDR2 SNEGSKA (reference sequence). The CDR3 covers 13 residues. CDR3 coding DNA: TGCAGTGCTAGAGATCGGGGGTCCTACGGGCAGTACTTC. Protein product: CSARDRGSYGQYF.

This clonotype came up many times. Here the CDR3 DNA reads TGCGCCAGCAGCCAAGATACGGCCAGGGGGTTCCAGATTGAGACCCAGTACTTC. Amino acids: CASSQDTARGFQIETQYF. The chain joins TRBV4-1 to TRBJ2-5; 7 nucleotides match TRBD1. Germline V gene data show CDR1 as MGHRA and CDR2 as YSYEKL. CDR3 size: 18 residues. The trim removed 0 bases at V and 5 bases at J, leaving 15 bases unmatched.

Note on this clonotype: This may come from a read error, since a much larger clone is one base off. Lacking the conserved final phenylalanine or tryptophan, this CDR3 likely reflects a read error. The V call is TRBV10-2, the J call TRBJ2-7; no clear D. CDR1 WSHSY and CDR2 SAAADI come from the germline V gene. The V gene lost 7 bases and the J gene lost 3 bases, with 13 bases spanning the gap. The CDR3 consists of 13 residues. CDR3 coding DNA: TGCGCCAGCAACGCAGGAAGAAACTACGAGCAGTACTCC. Amino acid sequence: CASNAGRNYEQYS.